Only a few counts were recorded for the clone carrying this T cell receptor (beta chain). Its antigen is not identified. A 5'RACE reaction primed in the constant segment made cDNA libraries of TCR alpha and TCR beta, and these carried sample barcodes and UMIs. TCRdb re-called the 5' RACE reads through MiXCR, storing one row per CDR3 protein. Here the sample spans 450,000 to 650,000 distinct CDR3 sequences, approximately 19% being singletons. This entry belongs to a study of T-cell memory formation after mild COVID-19. Whole-study results and caveats: CD4+ contracting clones were found mainly in CM and EM, and CD8+ ones in EMRA.

Germline CDR1 and CDR2: SGHRS and YFSETQ. V lost 0 bases and J 8 bases, leaving 14 bases between the germline ends. CDR3 size: 14 residues. The sequence came from an adult woman who had mild COVID-19 (a few samples of this study predate the infection). Cell type and time point are not known. Specimen: PBMCs or a T cell subset sorted from them (not recorded which). This chain joins TRBV5-1 and TRBJ1-2; no clear D. The CDR3 nucleotides are TGCGCCAGCAGCTTGGCCCCGGGCGAACGCGGCTACACCTTC. This encodes CASSLAPGERGYTF.